Listed below are T cell receptor beta chains from one sample, sequenced in a study of cytomegalovirus exposure and HLA in healthy donors. Measured with immunoSEQ multiplex PCR; TCRdb has only the in-frame clones, and not every one. This table holds 150,000 or so clones, about 83% found once. Sequenced sample: PBMCs. These receptors were obtained from a woman in her thirties or forties in good health and CMV-seronegative. Both conserved end residues are part of each CDR3. The D gene is left open where the match is weak. Clone size appears in some rows only: once, few, many, or a class for an expanded clone.

j_call,clone_size,d_call,v_call,cdr3_nt,cdr3_aa
TRBJ1-4,once,TRBD1,TRBV5-1,TGCGCCAGCAGCACCCTACCGGGACAGCCTAATGAAAAACTGTTTTTT,CASSTLPGQPNEKLFF
TRBJ1-2,.,TRBD1,TRBV14,TGTGCCAGCAGCCAAAATCAGGGGGCGTATGGCTACACCTTC,CASSQNQGAYGYTF
TRBJ2-3,few,.,TRBV5-1,TGCGCCAGCAGTCCCGGTTTCCAGCGGGCTAGCACAGATACGCAGTATTTT,CASSPGFQRASTDTQYF
TRBJ2-2,.,.,TRBV27,TGTGCCAGCATCAGGACCGGGAGCACCGGGGAGCTGTTTTTT,CASIRTGSTGELFF
TRBJ2-7,.,TRBD2,TRBV6-5,TGTGCCAGCAGTTACGGGTCGGGGACTACCTACGAGCAGTACTTC,CASSYGSGTTYEQYF
TRBJ2-7,.,.,TRBV5-4,TGTGCCAGCAGCCCTGGACAGATTGACGTCTACGAGCAGTACTTC,CASSPGQIDVYEQYF
TRBJ1-2,.,.,TRBV5-6,TGTGCCAGCCGACTCCAATCCGGGGGTTACTATGGCTACACCTTC,CASRLQSGGYYGYTF
TRBJ2-7,.,TRBD2,TRBV6-5,TGTGCCAGAGGACTAGACAGAATTATAAGCTACGAGCAGTACTTC,CARGLDRIISYEQYF
TRBJ2-1,.,TRBD1,TRBV7-9,TGTGCCAGCAGCTCATCCTCTGACAGGGAAAACTACAATGAGCAGTTCTTC,CASSSSSDRENYNEQFF
TRBJ2-7,.,.,TRBV19,TGTGCCAGTAGTATAGGTAACAGGTCACCCCACGAGCAGTACTTC,CASSIGNRSPHEQYF
TRBJ1-1,.,.,TRBV21-1,TGTGCCGGAGGGGTACAGATTGAAGCTTTCTTT,CAGGVQIEAFF
TRBJ2-7,.,.,TRBV7-9,TGTGCCAGCAGCTTAGAGCCCCAAGAGCAGTACTTC,CASSLEPQEQYF
TRBJ2-3,.,TRBD1,TRBV27,TGTGCCAGCAGTCTTGGGACAGGGCCGCCGTTAGGAGATACGCAGTATTTT,CASSLGTGPPLGDTQYF
TRBJ1-2,.,.,TRBV6-5,TGTGCCAGCAGTTACCCCAACAGGCCCTACACCTTC,CASSYPNRPYTF
TRBJ2-5,.,.,TRBV6-1,TGTGCCAGCAGTGAACAGTGGACCCAGTACTTC,CASSEQWTQYF
TRBJ1-5,.,TRBD1,TRBV5-1,TGCGCCAGCAGCCCGGGACAGGGGTCTCAGCCCCAGCATTTT,CASSPGQGSQPQHF
TRBJ2-3,once,TRBD2,TRBV19,TGTGCCAGTACCATTACTAGCGGGGTCACAGATACGCAGTATTTT,CASTITSGVTDTQYF
TRBJ1-5,.,.,TRBV11-3,TGTGCCAGCAGCTTCGGCTTACTCAGGGAACAGCCCCAGCATTTT,CASSFGLLREQPQHF